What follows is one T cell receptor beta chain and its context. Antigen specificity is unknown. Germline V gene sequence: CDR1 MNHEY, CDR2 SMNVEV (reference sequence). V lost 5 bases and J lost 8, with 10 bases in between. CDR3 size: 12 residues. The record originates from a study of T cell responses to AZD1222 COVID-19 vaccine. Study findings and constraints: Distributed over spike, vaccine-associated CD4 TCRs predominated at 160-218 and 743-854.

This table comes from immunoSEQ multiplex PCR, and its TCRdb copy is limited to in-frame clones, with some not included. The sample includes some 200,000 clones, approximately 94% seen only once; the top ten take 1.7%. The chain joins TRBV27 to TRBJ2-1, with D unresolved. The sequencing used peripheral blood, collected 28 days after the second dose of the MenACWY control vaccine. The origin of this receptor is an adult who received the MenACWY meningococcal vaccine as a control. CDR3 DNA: TGTGCCAGCAGTCTAAAGTTCGATGAGCAGTTCTTC. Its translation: CASSLKFDEQFF.